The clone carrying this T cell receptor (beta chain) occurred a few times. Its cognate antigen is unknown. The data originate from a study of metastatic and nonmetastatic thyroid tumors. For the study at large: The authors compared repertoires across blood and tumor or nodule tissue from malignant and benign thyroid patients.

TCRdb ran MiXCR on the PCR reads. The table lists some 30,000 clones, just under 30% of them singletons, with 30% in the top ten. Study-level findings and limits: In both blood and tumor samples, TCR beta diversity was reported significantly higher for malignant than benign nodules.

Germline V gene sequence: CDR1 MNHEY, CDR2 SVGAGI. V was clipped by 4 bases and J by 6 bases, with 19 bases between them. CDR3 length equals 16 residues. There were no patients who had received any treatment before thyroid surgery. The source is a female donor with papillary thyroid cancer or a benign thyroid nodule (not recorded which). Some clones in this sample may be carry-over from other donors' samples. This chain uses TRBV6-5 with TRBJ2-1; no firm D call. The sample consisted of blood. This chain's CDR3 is CASSSLGLGVFNEQFF. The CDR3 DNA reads TGTGCCAGCAGTTCCCTAGGTTTGGGCGTTTTCAATGAGCAGTTCTTC.